A single TCR beta chain is shown here with its context. Its specificity is unknown. This record belongs to a study of PD-1 blockade in classical Hodgkin lymphoma. For the study at large: Patients were administered nivolumab (3 mg/kg intravenously) every 2 weeks. Findings and caveats of the study: The baseline diversity of complete responders showed similarity to that of newly diagnosed patients. Initiation of nivolumab under 1 year after ASCT led to exclusion of patients. Baseline TCR diversity was reportedly lower in newly diagnosed patients than in healthy donors. It was reported as lower still in relapsed/refractory patients.

The repertoire was sequenced with immunoSEQ multiplex PCR; TCRdb's copy has only in-frame clones and lacks some. The profile shows 25,000 to 30,000 clones, about four fifths of them singletons. After autologous stem cell transplantation all patients relapsed, and prior brentuximab vedotin exposure differed between cohorts. The specimen was peripheral blood mononuclear cells (PBMCs), collected before the second cycle of nivolumab. The origin of this receptor is a human donor with classical Hodgkin lymphoma.

The CDR3 protein is CASSLTPHSGVGTDTQYF. As DNA, the CDR3 is TGTGCCAGCAGCTTAACGCCCCATAGCGGTGTTGGCACAGATACGCAGTATTTT. The J gene is TRBJ2-3, the V gene TRBV7-3; the D gene is possibly TRBD2 (6 bases). The germline V gene encodes CDR1 SGHTA and CDR2 FQGTGA. The length of the CDR3 is 18 residues. V lost 0 bases and J lost 1, with 17 bases in between.